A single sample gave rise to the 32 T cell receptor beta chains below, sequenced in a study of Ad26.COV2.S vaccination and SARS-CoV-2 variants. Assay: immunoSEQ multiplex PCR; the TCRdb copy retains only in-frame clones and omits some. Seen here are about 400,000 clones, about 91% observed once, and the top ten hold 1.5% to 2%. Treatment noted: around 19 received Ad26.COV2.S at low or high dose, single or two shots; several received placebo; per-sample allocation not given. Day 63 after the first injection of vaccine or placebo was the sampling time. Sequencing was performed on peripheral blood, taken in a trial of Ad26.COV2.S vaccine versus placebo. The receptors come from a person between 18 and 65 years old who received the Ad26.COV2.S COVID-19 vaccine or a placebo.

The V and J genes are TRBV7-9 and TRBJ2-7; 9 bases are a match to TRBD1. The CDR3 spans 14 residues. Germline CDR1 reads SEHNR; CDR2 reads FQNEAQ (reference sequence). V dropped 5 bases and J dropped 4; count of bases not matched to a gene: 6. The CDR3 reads CASSPGTGIYEQYF. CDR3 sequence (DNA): TGTGCCAGCAGCCCCGGGACAGGGATTTACGAGCAGTACTTC.

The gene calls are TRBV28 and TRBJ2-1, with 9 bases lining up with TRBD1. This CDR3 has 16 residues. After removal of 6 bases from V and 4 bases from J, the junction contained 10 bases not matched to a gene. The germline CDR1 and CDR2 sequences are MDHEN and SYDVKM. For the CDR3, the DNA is TGTGCCAGCAGCACCCCCCTCGGACAGGGGTACAATGAGCAGTTCTTC. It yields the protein CASSTPLGQGYNEQFF.

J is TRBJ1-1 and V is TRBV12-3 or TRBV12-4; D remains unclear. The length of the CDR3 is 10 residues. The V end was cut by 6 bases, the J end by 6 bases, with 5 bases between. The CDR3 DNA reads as TGTGCCAGCAGGGGGTCTGAAGCTTTCTTT. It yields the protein CASRGSEAFF.

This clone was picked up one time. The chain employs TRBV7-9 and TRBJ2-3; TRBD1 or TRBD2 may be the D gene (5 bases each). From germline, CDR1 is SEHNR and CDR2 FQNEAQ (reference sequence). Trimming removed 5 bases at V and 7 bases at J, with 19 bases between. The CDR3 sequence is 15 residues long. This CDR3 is CASSRPGTRTNTQYF. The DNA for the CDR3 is TGTGCCAGCAGCCGGCCCGGGACCCGAACCAATACGCAGTATTTT.

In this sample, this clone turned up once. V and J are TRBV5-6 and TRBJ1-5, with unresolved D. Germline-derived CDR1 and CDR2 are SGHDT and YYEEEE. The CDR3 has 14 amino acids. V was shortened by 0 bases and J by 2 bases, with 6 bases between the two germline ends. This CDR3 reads CASSLGVGNQPQHF. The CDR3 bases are TGTGCCAGCAGCTTGGGAGTAGGCAATCAGCCCCAGCATTTT.

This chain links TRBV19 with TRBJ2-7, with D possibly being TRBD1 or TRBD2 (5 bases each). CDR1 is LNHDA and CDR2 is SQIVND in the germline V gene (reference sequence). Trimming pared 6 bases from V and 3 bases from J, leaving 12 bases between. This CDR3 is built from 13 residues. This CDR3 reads CASSGTKFYEQYF. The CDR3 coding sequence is TGTGCCAGTAGCGGGACCAAGTTCTACGAGCAGTACTTC. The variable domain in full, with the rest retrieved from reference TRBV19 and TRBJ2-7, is DGGITQSPKYLFRKEGQNVTLSCEQNLNHDAMYWYRQDPGQGLRLIYYSQIVNDFQKGDIAEGYSVSREKKESFPLTVTSAQKNPTAFYLCASSGTKFYEQYFGPGTRLTVT.

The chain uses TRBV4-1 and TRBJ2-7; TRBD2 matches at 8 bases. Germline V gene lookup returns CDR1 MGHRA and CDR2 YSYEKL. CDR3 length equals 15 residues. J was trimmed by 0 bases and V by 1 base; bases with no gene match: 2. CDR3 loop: CASSQVTSGSYEQYF. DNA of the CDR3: TGCGCCAGCAGCCAAGTCACTAGCGGCTCCTACGAGCAGTACTTC.

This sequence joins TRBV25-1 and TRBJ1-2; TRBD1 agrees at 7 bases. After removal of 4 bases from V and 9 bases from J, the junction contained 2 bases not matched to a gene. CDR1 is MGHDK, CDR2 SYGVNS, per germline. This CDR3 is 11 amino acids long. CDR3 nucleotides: TGTGCCAGCAGTGGAGGGGGCAGCTACACCTTC. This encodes CASSGGGSYTF.

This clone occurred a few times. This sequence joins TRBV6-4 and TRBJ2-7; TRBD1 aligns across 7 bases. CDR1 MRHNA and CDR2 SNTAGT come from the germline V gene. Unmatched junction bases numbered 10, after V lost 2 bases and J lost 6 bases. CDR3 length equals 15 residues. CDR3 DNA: TGTGCCAGCAGTGACCTGACAGGGTTCGTCTCCGAGCAGTACTTC. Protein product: CASSDLTGFVSEQYF.

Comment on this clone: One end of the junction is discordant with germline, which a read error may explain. CDR3 sequence reads: CASSPRDTLAGIPYEQYF. CDR3 nucleotide sequence: TGTGCTAGCAGCCCCCGGGACACACTAGCGGGAATCCCCTACGAGCAGTACTTC. This chain links TRBV7-7 with TRBJ2-7; 10 nucleotides align to TRBD2. Germline CDR1 SSHAT, CDR2 FNYEAQ (reference sequence). The CDR3 totals 18 residues.

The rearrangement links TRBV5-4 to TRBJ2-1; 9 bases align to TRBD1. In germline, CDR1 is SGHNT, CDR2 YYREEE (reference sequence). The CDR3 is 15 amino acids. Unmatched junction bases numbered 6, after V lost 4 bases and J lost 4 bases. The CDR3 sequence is CASSPRTGAYNEQFF. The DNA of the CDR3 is TGTGCCAGCAGCCCTCGGACAGGGGCTTACAATGAGCAGTTCTTC.

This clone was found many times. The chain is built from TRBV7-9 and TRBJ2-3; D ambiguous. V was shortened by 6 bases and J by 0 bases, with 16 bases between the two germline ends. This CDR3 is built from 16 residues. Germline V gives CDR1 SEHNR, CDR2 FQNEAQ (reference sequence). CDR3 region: CASRPPLTPSTDTQYF. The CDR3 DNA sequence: TGTGCCAGCAGACCACCCCTGACCCCTAGCACAGATACGCAGTATTTT.

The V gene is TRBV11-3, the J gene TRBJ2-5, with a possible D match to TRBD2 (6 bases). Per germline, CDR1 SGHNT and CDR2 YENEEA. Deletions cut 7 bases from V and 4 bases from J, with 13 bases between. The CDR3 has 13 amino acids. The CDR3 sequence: CASTPQEGETQYF. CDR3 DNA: TGTGCCAGCACCCCCCAGGAGGGAGAGACCCAGTACTTC.

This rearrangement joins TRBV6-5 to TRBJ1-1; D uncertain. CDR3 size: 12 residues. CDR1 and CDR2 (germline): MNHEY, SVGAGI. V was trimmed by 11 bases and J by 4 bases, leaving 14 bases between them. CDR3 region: CACSGFLTEAFF. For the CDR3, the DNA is TGTGCCTGTTCTGGGTTTCTCACTGAAGCTTTCTTT.

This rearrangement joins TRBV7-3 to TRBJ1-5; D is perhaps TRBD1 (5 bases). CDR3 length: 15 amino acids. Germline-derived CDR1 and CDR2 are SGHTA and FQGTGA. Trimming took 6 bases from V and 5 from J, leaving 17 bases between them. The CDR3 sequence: CASSGGGGVHQPQHF. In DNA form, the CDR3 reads TGTGCCAGCAGTGGGGGTGGAGGGGTCCATCAGCCCCAGCATTTT.

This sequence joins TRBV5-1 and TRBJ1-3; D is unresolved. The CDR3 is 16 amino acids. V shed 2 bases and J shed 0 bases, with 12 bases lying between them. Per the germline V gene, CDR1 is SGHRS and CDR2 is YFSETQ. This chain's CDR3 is CASSFRQVISGNTIYF. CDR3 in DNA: TGCGCCAGCAGCTTCCGCCAGGTGATCTCTGGAAACACCATATATTTT. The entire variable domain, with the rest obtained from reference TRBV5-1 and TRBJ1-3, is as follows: KAGVTQTPRYLIKTRGQQVTLSCSPISGHRSVSWYQQTPGQGLQFLFEYFSETQRNKGNFPGRFSGRQFSNSRSEMNVSTLELGDSALYLCASSFRQVISGNTIYFGEGSWLTVV.

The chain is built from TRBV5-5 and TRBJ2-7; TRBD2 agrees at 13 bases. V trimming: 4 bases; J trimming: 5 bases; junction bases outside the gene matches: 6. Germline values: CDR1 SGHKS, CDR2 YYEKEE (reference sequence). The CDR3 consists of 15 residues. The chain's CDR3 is CASSARGLAGHEQYF. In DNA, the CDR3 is TGTGCCAGCAGCGCTAGGGGACTAGCGGGGCACGAGCAGTACTTC.

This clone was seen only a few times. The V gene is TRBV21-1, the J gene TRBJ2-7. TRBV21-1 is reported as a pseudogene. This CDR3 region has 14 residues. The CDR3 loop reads CASSKAGSNYEQYF. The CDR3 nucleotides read TGTGCCAGCAGCAAGGCCGGATCGAACTACGAGCAGTACTTC.

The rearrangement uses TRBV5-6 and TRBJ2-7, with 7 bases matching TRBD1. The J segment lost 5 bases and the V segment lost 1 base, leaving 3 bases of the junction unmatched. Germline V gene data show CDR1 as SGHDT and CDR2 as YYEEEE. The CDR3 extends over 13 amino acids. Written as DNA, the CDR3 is TGTGCCAGCAGCTTGAACAGGGGAGACGAGCAGTACTTC. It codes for CASSLNRGDEQYF. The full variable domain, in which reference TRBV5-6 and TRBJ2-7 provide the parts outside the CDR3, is DAGVTQSPTHLIKTRGQQVTLRCSPKSGHDTVSWYQQALGQGPQFIFQYYEEEERQRGNFPDRFSGHQFPNYSSELNVNALLLGDSALYLCASSLNRGDEQYFGPGTRLTVT.

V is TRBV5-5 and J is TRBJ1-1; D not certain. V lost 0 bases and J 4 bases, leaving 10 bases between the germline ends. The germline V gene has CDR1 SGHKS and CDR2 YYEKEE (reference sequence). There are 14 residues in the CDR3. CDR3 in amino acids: CASSLGGSGTEAFF. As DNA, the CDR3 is TGTGCCAGCAGCTTGGGAGGTTCAGGCACTGAAGCTTTCTTT. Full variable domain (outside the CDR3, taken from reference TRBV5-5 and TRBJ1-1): DAGVTQSPTHLIKTRGQQVTLRCSPISGHKSVSWYQQVLGQGPQFIFQYYEKEERGRGNFPDRFSARQFPNYSSELNVNALLLGDSALYLCASSLGGSGTEAFFGQGTRLTVV.

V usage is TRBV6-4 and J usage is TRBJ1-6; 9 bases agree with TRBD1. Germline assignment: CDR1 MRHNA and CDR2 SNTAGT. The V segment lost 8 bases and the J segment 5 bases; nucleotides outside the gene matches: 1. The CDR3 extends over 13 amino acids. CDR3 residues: CASRDRDNSPLHF. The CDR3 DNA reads TGTGCCAGCCGGGACAGGGATAATTCACCCCTCCACTTT.

The CDR3 spells CATGTSGYTGELFF. The CDR3 DNA follows: TGTGCCACCGGGACTAGCGGTTACACCGGGGAGCTGTTTTTT. The J gene is TRBJ2-2, the V gene TRBV27; 11 bases line up with TRBD2. V trimming: 10 bases; J trimming: 3 bases; junction bases outside the gene matches: 4. The CDR3 spans 14 residues. Germline V lookup: CDR1 MNHEY, CDR2 SMNVEV (reference sequence).

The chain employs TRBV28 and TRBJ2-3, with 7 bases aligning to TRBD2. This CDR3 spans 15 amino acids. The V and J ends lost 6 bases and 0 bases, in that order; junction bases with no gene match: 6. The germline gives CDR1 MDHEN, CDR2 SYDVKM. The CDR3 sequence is CASSRSGASTDTQYF. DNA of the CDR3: TGTGCCAGCAGCCGCAGCGGGGCTAGCACAGATACGCAGTATTTT.

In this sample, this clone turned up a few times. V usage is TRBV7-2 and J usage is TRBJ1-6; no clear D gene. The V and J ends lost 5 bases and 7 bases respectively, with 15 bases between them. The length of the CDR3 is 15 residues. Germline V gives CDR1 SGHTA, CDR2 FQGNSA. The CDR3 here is CASSEEGSLNSPLHF. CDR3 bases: TGTGCCAGCAGCGAAGAGGGCTCCCTAAATTCACCCCTCCACTTT.

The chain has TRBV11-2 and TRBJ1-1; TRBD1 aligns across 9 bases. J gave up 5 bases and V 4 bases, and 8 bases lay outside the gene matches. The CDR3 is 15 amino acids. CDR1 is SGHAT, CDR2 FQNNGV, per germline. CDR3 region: CASSSRTGGQTEAFF. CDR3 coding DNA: TGTGCCAGCAGCTCACGAACAGGGGGCCAGACTGAAGCTTTCTTT.

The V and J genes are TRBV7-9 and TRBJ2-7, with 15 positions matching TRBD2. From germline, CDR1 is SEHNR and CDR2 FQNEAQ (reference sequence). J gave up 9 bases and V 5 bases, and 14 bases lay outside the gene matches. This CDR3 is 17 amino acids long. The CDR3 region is CASSPGLAGGPGRRQYF. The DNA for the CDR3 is TGTGCCAGCAGCCCCGGACTAGCGGGAGGGCCGGGAAGAAGGCAGTACTTC.

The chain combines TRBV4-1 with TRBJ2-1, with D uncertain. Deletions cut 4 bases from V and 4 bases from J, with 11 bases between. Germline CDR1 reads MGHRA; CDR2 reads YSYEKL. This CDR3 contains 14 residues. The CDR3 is CASSPKREYNEQFF. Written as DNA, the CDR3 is TGCGCCAGCAGCCCCAAGCGTGAGTACAATGAGCAGTTCTTC.

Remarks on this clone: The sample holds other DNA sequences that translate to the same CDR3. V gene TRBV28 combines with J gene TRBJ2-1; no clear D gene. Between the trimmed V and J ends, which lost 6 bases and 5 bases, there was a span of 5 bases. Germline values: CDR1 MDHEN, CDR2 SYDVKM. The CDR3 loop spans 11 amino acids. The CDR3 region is CASSLDNEQFF. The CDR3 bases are TGTGCCAGCAGCCTAGACAATGAGCAGTTCTTC.

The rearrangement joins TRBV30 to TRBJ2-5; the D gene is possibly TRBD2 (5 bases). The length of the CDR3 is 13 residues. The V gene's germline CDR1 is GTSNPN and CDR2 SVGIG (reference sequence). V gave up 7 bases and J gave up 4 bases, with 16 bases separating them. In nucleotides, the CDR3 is TGTGCCTACCGACCCGGGGAGCGAGAGACCCAGTACTTC. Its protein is CAYRPGERETQYF.

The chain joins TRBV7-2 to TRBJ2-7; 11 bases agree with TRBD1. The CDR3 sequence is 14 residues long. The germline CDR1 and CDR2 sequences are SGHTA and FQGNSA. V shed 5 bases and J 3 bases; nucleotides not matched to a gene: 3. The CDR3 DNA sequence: TGTGCCAGCAGCAAAGGGACAGGGGGCTACGAGCAGTACTTC. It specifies CASSKGTGGYEQYF.

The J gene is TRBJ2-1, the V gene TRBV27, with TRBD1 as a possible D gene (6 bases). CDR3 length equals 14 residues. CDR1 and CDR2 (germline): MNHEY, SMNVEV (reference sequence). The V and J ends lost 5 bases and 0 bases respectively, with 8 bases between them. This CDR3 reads CASSPGASYNEQFF. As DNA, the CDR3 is TGTGCCAGCAGTCCAGGGGCCTCCTACAATGAGCAGTTCTTC.

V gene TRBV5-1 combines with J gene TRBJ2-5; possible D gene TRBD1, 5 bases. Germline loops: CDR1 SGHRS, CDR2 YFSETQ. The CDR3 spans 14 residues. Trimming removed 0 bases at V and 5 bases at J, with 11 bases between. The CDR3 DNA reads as TGCGCCAGCAGCTTGGAAGGGGTGGGCGAGACCCAGTACTTC. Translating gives CASSLEGVGETQYF.